One sample yielded the 25 T cell receptor beta chains listed below, sequenced in a study of blood T cells in healthy people across ages. Together with a sample-barcoded 5' primer, a J-beta primer mix was included in a second PCR lasting about 7 to 11 cycles. TCRdb processed the 5' RACE reads anew with MiXCR; each CDR3 protein has one entry. Of 650,000 to 800,000 distinct CDR3 sequences in the sample, under 55% were seen once. The sequenced material came from blood. These receptors were obtained from a man aged 60 to 75 in good health.

This clonotype was counted a few times. The gene calls are TRBV7-2 and TRBJ2-5, with D perhaps assigned TRBD1 or TRBD2 (6 bases each). Trimming removed 4 bases at V and 5 bases at J, with 14 bases between. Germline assignment: CDR1 SGHTA and CDR2 FQGNSA. The CDR3 totals 14 residues. CDR3 in amino acids: CASSSKQGGETQYF. The CDR3 DNA reads as TGTGCCAGCAGCTCAAAACAGGGAGGCGAGACCCAGTACTTC.

The chain combines TRBV24-1 with TRBJ2-3; D ambiguous. The V gene's germline CDR1 is KGHDR and CDR2 SFDVKD. This CDR3 contains 17 residues. The V and J ends lost 3 bases and 2 bases respectively, with 17 bases between them. For the CDR3, the DNA is TGTGCCACCAGTGATCGGTACGGAAGGTCGGCCACAGATACGCAGTATTTT. Translating gives CATSDRYGRSATDTQYF.

This chain links TRBV6-5 with TRBJ2-5, with D hard to call. The CDR3 has 14 residues. The germline V and J ends were trimmed by 0 bases and 0 bases, with 5 bases remaining between them. CDR1 and CDR2 (germline): MNHEY, SVGAGI. This CDR3 is CASSYSEYQETQYF. CDR3 bases: TGTGCCAGCAGTTACTCTGAGTACCAAGAGACCCAGTACTTC.

This clonotype was counted between two and nine times. V usage is TRBV6-6 and J usage is TRBJ2-6; 9 positions match TRBD1. The CDR3 extends over 17 amino acids. Per the germline V gene, CDR1 is MNHNY and CDR2 is SVGAGI (reference sequence). Trimming removed 5 bases from V and 0 bases from J; junction bases left unmatched: 5. CDR3 sequence: CASSHRGRSSGANVLTF. CDR3 nucleotide sequence: TGTGCCAGCAGTCACAGGGGGCGAAGCTCTGGGGCCAACGTCCTGACTTTC.

The gene calls are TRBV4-3 and TRBJ2-7; no firm D call. The germline V gene has CDR1 LGHNA and CDR2 YSLEER. Trimming shortened V by 2 bases and J by 6 bases, and 14 bases separated the two germline ends. The CDR3 is made up of 14 amino acids. CDR3 sequence: CASSQLNADGEQYF. In DNA, the CDR3 is TGCGCCAGCAGCCAATTAAATGCAGACGGCGAGCAGTACTTC.

The chain is built from TRBV12-3 or TRBV12-4 and TRBJ2-6, with D uncertain. The length of the CDR3 is 21 residues. Trimming removed 2 bases from V and 0 bases from J, with 23 bases in between. CDR3 sequence (DNA): TGTGCCAGCAGTTTATCCGGCAAACGGGCCCTCAGCGACTCTGGGGCCAACGTCCTGACTTTC. Protein sequence: CASSLSGKRALSDSGANVLTF.

V gene TRBV3-1 combines with J gene TRBJ2-3; a possible D gene is TRBD1 (5 bases). The germline V gene encodes CDR1 LGHDT and CDR2 YNNKEL (reference sequence). This CDR3 contains 11 residues. V lost 3 bases to trimming and J lost 11 bases, with 9 bases between them. The CDR3, as DNA: TGTGCCAGCAGCCAGGGGCGTATGCAGTATTTT. It is translated as CASSQGRMQYF.

The table lists this clonotype with a few counts. This chain uses TRBV27 with TRBJ1-2, with TRBD1 as a possible D gene (6 bases). The CDR3 consists of 14 residues. V was trimmed by 5 bases and J by 4 bases, leaving 14 bases between them. Germline CDR1 reads MNHEY; CDR2 reads SMNVEV (reference sequence). CDR3 sequence (DNA): TGTGCCAGCAGTGAATTTGGGGGCGCCTATGGCTACACCTTC. This codes for CASSEFGGAYGYTF.

This clonotype was counted only a few times. The genes are TRBV7-2 and TRBJ2-5; D is uncertain. The V gene's germline CDR1 is SGHTA and CDR2 FQGNSA. The CDR3 contains 14 residues. Trimming took 5 bases from V and 5 from J, leaving 15 bases between them. This CDR3 reads CASSPAMWRETQYF. The CDR3 region has the DNA TGTGCCAGCAGCCCGGCGATGTGGCGGGAGACCCAGTACTTC.

The V gene is TRBV30, the J gene TRBJ1-1; D not certain. V lost 2 bases, J lost 3 bases, and 7 bases lay in between. Germline V gene sequence: CDR1 GTSNPN, CDR2 SVGIG (reference sequence). This CDR3 comprises 12 residues. The CDR3 sequence is CAWSLLYTEAFF. In DNA form, the CDR3 reads TGTGCCTGGAGTCTCCTATACACTGAAGCTTTCTTT.

The chain has TRBV7-2 and TRBJ2-7, with 13 nucleotides matching TRBD2. Matching the DNA end better, TRBJ2-5 makes the J call doubtful. CDR3 length: 18 amino acids. The germline gives CDR1 SGHTA, CDR2 FQGNSA. This chain's CDR3 is CASSIKTSGGASQETQYF. Here the CDR3 DNA reads TGTGCCAGCAGCATTAAAACTAGCGGGGGGGCAAGCCAGGAGACCCAGTACTTC.

This chain links TRBV6-5 with TRBJ2-2; no firm D call. The CDR3 runs 16 residues. Germline V gene data show CDR1 as MNHEY and CDR2 as SVGAGI. Trimming cost V 0 bases and J 0 bases, with 8 bases left between them. CDR3 DNA: TGTGCCAGCAGTTACTCGGGCCCGGCGAACACCGGGGAGCTGTTTTTT. Translated: CASSYSGPANTGELFF.

V is TRBV12-3 or TRBV12-4 and J is TRBJ1-1; no firm D call. There are 14 residues in the CDR3. Trimming took off 5 bases at V and 3 bases at J, with 13 bases between the two ends. CDR3 nucleotide sequence: TGTGCCAGCAGTCCTGGGGAACTCCACACTGAAGCTTTCTTT. The encoded protein is CASSPGELHTEAFF.

This clonotype was recorded many times. The gene calls are TRBV20-1 and TRBJ1-1; D may be TRBD1 (5 bases). Trimming shortened V by 0 bases and J by 1 base, and 15 bases separated the two germline ends. The CDR3 extends over 16 amino acids. In germline, CDR1 is DFQATT, CDR2 SNEGSKA (reference sequence). The CDR3 DNA reads TGCAGTGCTAGAGATGGTAAGACAGTGAGGAACACTGAAGCTTTCTTT. This gives the protein CSARDGKTVRNTEAFF.

The rearrangement uses TRBV18 and TRBJ2-5; tentative D call: TRBD1 (6 bases). CDR3 length equals 14 residues. Trimming took 4 bases from V and 4 from J, leaving 13 bases between them. Germline V CDR1 and CDR2: KGHSH, LQKENI. This chain's CDR3 is CASSQRQAGETQYF. DNA of the CDR3: TGTGCCAGCTCACAGAGACAGGCAGGAGAGACCCAGTACTTC.

This clonotype was counted between two and nine times. The rearrangement links TRBV29-1 to TRBJ2-4; D remains unclear. In germline, CDR1 is SQVTM, CDR2 ANQGSEA. This CDR3 has 12 residues. V was pared by 4 bases and J by 1 base, with 5 bases between. CDR3 sequence (DNA): TGCAGCGTTGGTCTGGCCAAAAACATTCAGTACTTC. This gives the protein CSVGLAKNIQYF.

The chain recombines TRBV25-1 with TRBJ1-5, with 9 bases matching TRBD1. Looked up from germline, CDR1 is MGHDK and CDR2 is SYGVNS. This CDR3 is 16 amino acids long. After removal of 2 bases from V and 6 bases from J, the junction contained 8 bases not matched to a gene. CDR3 nucleotide sequence: TGTGCCAGCAGTGAAGCCGGGACAGGGATTACTCAGCCCCAGCATTTT. Amino acid sequence: CASSEAGTGITQPQHF.

The chain combines TRBV12-3 or TRBV12-4 with TRBJ2-1; a possible D gene is TRBD2 (5 bases). Trimming cost V 6 bases and J 2 bases, with 11 bases left between them. The CDR3 spans 14 residues. The CDR3 region is CASSPRVTYNEQFF. The CDR3 DNA reads TGTGCCAGCAGCCCGCGGGTCACCTACAATGAGCAGTTCTTC.

This clonotype was detected a few times. The chain has TRBV3-1 and TRBJ2-5; 12 nucleotides align to TRBD2. This CDR3 has 17 residues. The J segment lost 5 bases and the V segment lost 0 bases, leaving 7 bases of the junction unmatched. Germline-derived CDR1 and CDR2 are LGHDT and YNNKEL (reference sequence). CDR3 DNA: TGTGCCAGCAGCCAAGATATACTAGCGGGGGGCAGGGAGACCCAGTACTTC. Amino acids: CASSQDILAGGRETQYF.

This clonotype was recorded at least ten times. The chain carries TRBV28 and TRBJ2-1; 10 bases fit TRBD2. The germline V gene has CDR1 MDHEN and CDR2 SYDVKM. CDR3 length: 15 amino acids. The trim removed 4 bases at V and 7 bases at J, leaving 7 bases unmatched. The CDR3 is CASSSPSGGGNEQFF. CDR3 sequence (DNA): TGTGCCAGCAGTTCACCTAGCGGGGGAGGGAATGAGCAGTTCTTC.

A few counts support this clonotype. The CDR3 nucleotides read TGTGCCAGCAGCGAGATAGCGGGGGGGCTCACAGATACGCAGTATTTT. Translation: CASSEIAGGLTDTQYF. The chain recombines TRBV11-2 with TRBJ2-3; TRBD2 matches at 11 bases. This CDR3 contains 16 residues. The germline V gene encodes CDR1 SGHAT and CDR2 FQNNGV. The ends lost 5 bases at V and 2 bases at J; junction bases unmatched: 6.

The J gene is TRBJ2-5, the V gene TRBV27; D is perhaps TRBD1 or TRBD2 (7 bases each). This CDR3 spans 13 amino acids. Germline-derived CDR1 and CDR2 are MNHEY and SMNVEV (reference sequence). V lost 7 bases, J lost 11 bases, and 20 bases lay in between. CDR3 in DNA: TGTGCCAGCAAATCCCGACAGGGAGGGGAGCAGTACTTC. Residues: CASKSRQGGEQYF.

The CDR3 here is CASGGTVNYEQYF. The DNA of the CDR3 is TGTGCCAGCGGTGGGACAGTAAACTACGAGCAGTACTTC. This chain links TRBV2 with TRBJ2-7, with TRBD1 identical over 7 bases. The CDR3 extends over 13 amino acids. Germline V CDR1 and CDR2: SNHLY, FYNNEI. V shed 8 bases, J shed 3 bases, and the junction held 7 bases outside the gene matches.

In its sample, this clonotype was seen once. The CDR3 DNA is TGTGCCAGCAGTATCCCCCGGGGGGCCAACGTCCTGACTTTC. Encoded protein: CASSIPRGANVLTF. The gene calls are TRBV6-2 or TRBV6-3 and TRBJ2-6; the D is unclear. V lost 5 bases to trimming and J lost 4 bases, with 9 bases between them. The CDR3 contains 14 residues. The germline V gene has CDR1 MNHEY and CDR2 SVGEGT.

The V gene is TRBV10-1, the J gene TRBJ1-2, with TRBD1 identical over 10 bases. From germline, CDR1 is WNHNN and CDR2 SYGVQD (reference sequence). The CDR3 spans 13 residues. With 3 bases clipped from V and 7 bases from J, the junction kept 2 bases outside the gene matches. CDR3 DNA sequence: TGCGCCAGCAGTGACGGACAGGGGGTTGGCTACACCTTC. Amino acid sequence: CASSDGQGVGYTF.